This is a list of T cell receptor beta chains from one sample in a study of cytomegalovirus exposure and HLA in healthy donors. Here immunoSEQ multiplex PCR was the method, and the copy in TCRdb shows in-frame clones only, minus some. The table records about 190,000 clones, 75% to 90% of them present only once. The material sequenced was PBMCs. Receptor source: a man aged 30-40 years in good health and CMV-seronegative. CDR3s include the opening cysteine and the closing phenylalanine or tryptophan. A D gene is named only where the DNA matches it firmly. Rows may omit the clone size; those that give it use once, few, many or a size class.

D	V	size	J	DNA	CDR3
TRBD2	TRBV5-1	few	TRBJ2-3	TGCGCCAGCAGCTTGGGACTAGCGGGGGGAAGCACAGATACGCAGTATTTT	CASSLGLAGGSTDTQYF
TRBD1	TRBV28	-	TRBJ2-6	TGTGCCAGCCGGGACAGGGGGAATTCTGGGGCCAACGTCCTGACTTTC	CASRDRGNSGANVLTF
TRBD1	TRBV6-6	-	TRBJ1-3	TGTGCCAGCAGTCTACAGGGGTCCGACACTGGAAACACCATATATTTT	CASSLQGSDTGNTIYF
TRBD1	TRBV2	-	TRBJ1-1	TGTGCCAGCAGCTTAGGACAGGGGGTAGGAGCTTTCTTT	CASSLGQGVGAFF
TRBD1	TRBV7-9	-	TRBJ1-5	TGTGCCAGCAGCCCCCCCGGGACAGGCAATCAGCCCCAGCATTTT	CASSPPGTGNQPQHF
-	TRBV5-8	-	TRBJ2-7	TGTGCCAGCAGCTTGGACGATGGGGGGAATCCCTACGAGCAGTACTTC	CASSLDDGGNPYEQYF
TRBD2	TRBV29-1	-	TRBJ2-5	TGCAGCGTGGGCCCGGGGGGGACCCAGTACTTC	CSVGPGGTQYF
TRBD2	TRBV6-4	-	TRBJ2-3	TGTGCCAGCAGCGCGACTAGCGGGGCGACAGATACGCAGTATTTT	CASSATSGATDTQYF
-	TRBV2	-	TRBJ2-5	TGTGCCAGCAGTATAGGGGTCGATCAAGAGACCCAGTACTTC	CASSIGVDQETQYF
TRBD2	TRBV28	-	TRBJ2-5	TGTGCCAGCAGTCCGGCGGGCGGAGCGGGGCAAGAGACCCAGTACTTC	CASSPAGGAGQETQYF
TRBD1	TRBV4-3	-	TRBJ2-7	TGCGCCAGCAGCAAGGGGACAGGACTTTCCTACGAGCAGTACTTC	CASSKGTGLSYEQYF
-	TRBV6-5	-	TRBJ2-1	TGTGCCAGCAGTGCCAACGGGGGTTGGGGTGAGCAGTTCTTC	CASSANGGWGEQFF
TRBD1	TRBV6-5	few	TRBJ2-4	TGTGCCAGCACCGACAGGGCCATTCAGTACTTC	CASTDRAIQYF
TRBD1	TRBV6-1	few	TRBJ2-7	TGTGCCAGCAGTGAAGCTTCTGACAGGGGCGAGCCCTACGAGCAGTACTTC	CASSEASDRGEPYEQYF
TRBD2	TRBV28	-	TRBJ2-2	TGTGCCAGCAGTTCAGCGGGAGTCGTTACCGGGGAGCTGTTTTTT	CASSSAGVVTGELFF
TRBD1	TRBV18	-	TRBJ2-1	TGTGCCAGCCAGGGGACAGGGAATTTGGATGAGCAGTTCTTC	CASQGTGNLDEQFF
-	TRBV18	once	TRBJ2-1	TGTGCCAGCTCATTACCCACCAGCCGGGGCAGGGGGGCCATCCGTGAGCAGTTCTTC	CASSLPTSRGRGAIREQFF
-	TRBV28	few	TRBJ1-2	TGTGCCAGCAGTTTTGAGGATGGCTACACCTTC	CASSFEDGYTF
TRBD1	TRBV6-5	-	TRBJ2-7	TGTGCCAGCAGCCCCGACAGGGGGCTCACCTACGAGCAGTACTTC	CASSPDRGLTYEQYF
-	TRBV7-2	-	TRBJ1-4	TGTGCCAGCGCGGGGGCAACTAATGAAAAACTGTTTTTT	CASAGATNEKLFF
TRBD1	TRBV6-5	-	TRBJ1-2	TGTGCCGTCCGGACAGGGAATCATTATGGCTACACCTTC	CAVRTGNHYGYTF
-	TRBV6-5	-	TRBJ1-1	TGTGCCAGCAACCGCGGGCCCGAAGCTTTCTTT	CASNRGPEAFF
TRBD2	TRBV4-1	-	TRBJ2-7	TGCGCCAGCAGCCTAGCGGGGGTTGAGCAGTACTTC	CASSLAGVEQYF
TRBD1	TRBV6-6	-	TRBJ1-6	TGTGCCAGCAGTTACTCCGGGACAGGGGCAGACTCACCCCTCCACTTT	CASSYSGTGADSPLHF
-	TRBV4-1	-	TRBJ2-7	TGCGCCAGCAGCCTCTCAAGCGGAGACCCCTACGAGCAGTACTTC	CASSLSSGDPYEQYF
-	TRBV29-1	-	TRBJ1-1	TGCAGCGTTGAAGGGACTCCGGGGGGGCTGGACACTGAAGCTTTCTTT	CSVEGTPGGLDTEAFF
-	TRBV18	few	TRBJ1-4	TGTGCCAGCTCACACCGGTCGGGAGGCTTAGGCGAAAAACTGTTTTTT	CASSHRSGGLGEKLFF
-	TRBV28	-	TRBJ1-1	TGTGCCAGCACTCCGGGAGGGCGGGACGCTTTCTTT	CASTPGGRDAFF
TRBD1	TRBV5-8	-	TRBJ1-2	TGTGCCAGCAGCTTGGCGGCAGGGGGAGCTAACTATGGCTACACCTTC	CASSLAAGGANYGYTF
-	TRBV15	-	TRBJ2-3	TGTGCCACCAGCAGCGCCACCAGCGTGGAAAATACGCAGTATTTT	CATSSATSVENTQYF
-	TRBV4-2	few	TRBJ2-1	TGTGCCAGCAGTCTCCCATCTCGGGATGAGCAGTTCTTC	CASSLPSRDEQFF
-	TRBV14	-	TRBJ2-5	TGTGCCAGCAGCCAAAGACAGGTTTTATCGGGGGAGACCCAGTACTTC	CASSQRQVLSGETQYF